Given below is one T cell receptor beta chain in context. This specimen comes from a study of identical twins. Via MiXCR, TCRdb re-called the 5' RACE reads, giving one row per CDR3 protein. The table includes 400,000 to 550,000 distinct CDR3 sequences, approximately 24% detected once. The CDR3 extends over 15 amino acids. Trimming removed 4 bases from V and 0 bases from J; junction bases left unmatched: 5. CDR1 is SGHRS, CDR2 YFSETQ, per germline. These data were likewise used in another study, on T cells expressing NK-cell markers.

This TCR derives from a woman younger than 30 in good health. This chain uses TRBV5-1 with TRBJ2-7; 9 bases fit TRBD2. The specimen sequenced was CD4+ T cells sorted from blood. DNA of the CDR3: TGCGCCAGCAGCCCGACTAGCGGATACTCCTACGAGCAGTACTTC. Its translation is CASSPTSGYSYEQYF.